This T cell receptor beta chain was captured in a study of cytomegalovirus exposure and HLA in healthy donors. Across the study: It was reported in a later analysis that the roughly 120 validation repertoires used the same platform as the roughly 700 first-cohort repertoires. Notes on the study in general: Diagnosis of cytomegalovirus status made by the classifier reportedly showed high specificity and sensitivity.

Worth noting for this clone: Its antigen is unknown.

Germline CDR1 and CDR2: SGHVS and FQNEAQ. J lost 8 bases, V lost 1 base, and 1 base had no gene match. CDR3 length equals 13 residues. Among the 120 or so subjects of the validation cohort, separate from the roughly 700-subject first cohort, were the donors. Generated by immunoSEQ multiplex PCR, the TCRdb table keeps only in-frame clones and is missing some. The sample has roughly 130,000 clones, roughly 91% seen once; the top ten hold 3% to 4%. The sequence was collected from a man under 40 in good health and CMV-seronegative. Sequenced material: PBMCs. The chain has TRBV7-8 and TRBJ2-1; 8 nucleotides agree with TRBD2. CDR3 coding DNA: TGTGCCAGCAGCTTAGTCGGGGGGGATGAGCAGTTCTTC. Translation gives CASSLVGGDEQFF.